What follows is one TCR beta chain and its context. Its antigen is not yet known. The record has no base qualities; no much larger clone is one base away. V is cut by 1 base and J by 7 bases, and the space between the germline ends is 10 bases. From its cysteine to its phenylalanine, the CDR3 spans 13 amino acids. Only the CDR3 region is kept as DNA, spanning 39 bases read in frame from base 1. CDR1 and CDR2 (LGHNA, YSLEER) derive from the germline V gene. TCRbeta CDR3 regions were amplified from genomic DNA using the immunoSEQ Assay, a bias-controlled multiplex PCR. Regarding the original processing steps: The number of nucleated cells in each sample was estimated from the amplification of reference gene primers within the assay. To quantify the absolute abundance of each unique TCRbeta CDR3 rearrangement, sequence reads were collapsed and filtered. For each sample, productive Simpson clonality was calculated as the square root of Simpson's diversity index across productive rearrangements. The immuneACCESS repertoire file appears here via TCRdb, limited to in-frame rearrangements. These files lack a portion of the clones; in checked studies, under half of the deficit traces to unresolved V genes, and the cause of the others is not known. The V and J calls and clone size come from that table; D and trimming were worked out from the DNA. In all, the sample holds approximately 120,000 clones, and approximately 90% of those were seen once. The ten largest clones add up to 15% to 20% of the sample.

Each collaborating institution followed its own protocols to collect whole blood in K2EDTA tubes. For TCRbeta analysis, collaborator samples were shipped as frozen whole blood, as isolated PBMCs, or as DNA extracted from either sample type. These data come from a study of blood T cell repertoires in COVID-19 (dated by TCRdb to about 2020). Regarding the study in general: Samples from collaborators originated in the United States, Italy and Spain and spanned both the acute and convalescent phases of COVID-19. Deeply sampled blood TCRbeta repertoires from subjects exposed to, actively infected with, or recovered from COVID-19 were included in the dataset. A freely available public database, intended as a resource for researchers studying the immune response to SARS-CoV-2, is where the repertoires were released. Where HLA class I and class II types were available, the types were taken from metadata supplied by the sample provider, not from assay-based typing. The prospective study material was composed of cDNA or gDNA derived from T cells, B-cell-depleted T cells, or PBMCs. The sample metadata nearly always contained a de-identified subject ID, COVID-19 status, age in years and sex. Samples were obtained from the ongoing ImmuneRACE study (first 160 participants) and from 1,200 or so subjects provided by 6 global collaborators. Beyond this particular receptor, the publication reports: The amount of clinical and demographic metadata varied by source and participant and was provided uncurated.

Sequencing was done on a sample of peripheral blood. The chain is encoded by TRBV4-3 joined to TRBJ1-2; TRBD1 is possibly the D segment (6 matching bases). This sequence was found in a human donor with acute or convalescent COVID-19. The donor label of this sample is uncertain. The CDR3 has the sequence CASSQVQGTGYTF. In nucleotide form, the sequence is TGCGCCAGCAGCCAAGTACAGGGTACTGGCTACACCTTC.